This T cell receptor (beta chain) was identified in a study of CD8+ T cells in alopecia areata. V lost 4 bases, J lost 4 bases, and 6 bases stayed unmatched. The V gene's germline CDR1 is SGHTA and CDR2 FQGNSA. CDR3 length: 14 amino acids. This clone was counted between two and nine times. Sequencing used cDNA as its template, made by extracting RNA and reverse transcribing it. Method: immunoSEQ multiplex PCR; TCRdb's copy keeps in-frame clones and lacks some. The sample carries 120,000 or so clones, over 55% recorded once. Treatment defined: oral pan-JAK inhibitor, 5-10 mg twice daily. The gene calls are TRBV7-2 and TRBJ2-5, with 7 bases matching TRBD2. The sample was CD4+ T cells sorted from blood, taken at week 4, from a patient treated with tofacitinib. The sequence derives from a human donor with alopecia areata. The CDR3 is CASSSRGEAETQYF. Here the CDR3 DNA reads TGTGCCAGCAGCTCACGGGGGGAGGCAGAGACCCAGTACTTC.